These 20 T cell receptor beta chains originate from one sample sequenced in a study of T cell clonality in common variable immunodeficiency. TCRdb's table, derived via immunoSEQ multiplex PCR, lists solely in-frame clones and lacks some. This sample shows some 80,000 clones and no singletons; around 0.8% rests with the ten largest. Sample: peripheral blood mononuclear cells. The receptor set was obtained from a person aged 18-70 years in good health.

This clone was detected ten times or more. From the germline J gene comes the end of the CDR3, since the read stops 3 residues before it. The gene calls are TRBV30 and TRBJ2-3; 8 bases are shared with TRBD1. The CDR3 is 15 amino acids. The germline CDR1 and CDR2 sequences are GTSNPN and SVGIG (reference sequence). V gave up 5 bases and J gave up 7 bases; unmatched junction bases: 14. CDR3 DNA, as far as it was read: TGTGCCTGGGTTCCCGGGACAGGCGGCGGGAATACG. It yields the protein CAWVPGTGGGNT. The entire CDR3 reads CAWVPGTGGGNTQYF.

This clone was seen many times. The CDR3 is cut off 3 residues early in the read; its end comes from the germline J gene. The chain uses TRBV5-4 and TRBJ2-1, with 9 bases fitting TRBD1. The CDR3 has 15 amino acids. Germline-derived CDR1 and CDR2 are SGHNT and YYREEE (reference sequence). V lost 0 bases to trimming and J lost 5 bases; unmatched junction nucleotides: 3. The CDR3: CASSLGGQGNNEQFF. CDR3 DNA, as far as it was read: TGTGCCAGCAGCTTGGGGGGACAGGGCAACAATGAG. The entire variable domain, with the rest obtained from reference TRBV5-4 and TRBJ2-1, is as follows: ETGVTQSPTHLIKTRGQQVTLRCSSQSGHNTVSWYQQALGQGPQFIFQYYREEENGRGNFPPRFSGLQFPNYSSELNVNALELDDSALYLCASSLGGQGNNEQFFGPGTRLTVL.

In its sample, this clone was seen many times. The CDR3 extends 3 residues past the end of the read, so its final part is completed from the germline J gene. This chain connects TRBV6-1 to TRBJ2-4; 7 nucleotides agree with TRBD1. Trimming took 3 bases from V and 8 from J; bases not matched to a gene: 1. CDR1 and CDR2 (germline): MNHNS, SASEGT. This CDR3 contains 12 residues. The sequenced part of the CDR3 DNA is TGTGCCAGCAGTGAGCAGGGGGACATT. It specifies CASSEQGDI. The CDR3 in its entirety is CASSEQGDIQYF.

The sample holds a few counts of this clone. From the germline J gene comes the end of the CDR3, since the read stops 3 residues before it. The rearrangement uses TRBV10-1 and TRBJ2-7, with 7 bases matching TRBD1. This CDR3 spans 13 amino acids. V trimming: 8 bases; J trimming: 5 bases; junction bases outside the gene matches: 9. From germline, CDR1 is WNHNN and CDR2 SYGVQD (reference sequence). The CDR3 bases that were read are TGCGCCAGCCGAATTGACAGGGAACACGAG. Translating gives CASRIDREHE. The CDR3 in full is CASRIDREHEQYF.

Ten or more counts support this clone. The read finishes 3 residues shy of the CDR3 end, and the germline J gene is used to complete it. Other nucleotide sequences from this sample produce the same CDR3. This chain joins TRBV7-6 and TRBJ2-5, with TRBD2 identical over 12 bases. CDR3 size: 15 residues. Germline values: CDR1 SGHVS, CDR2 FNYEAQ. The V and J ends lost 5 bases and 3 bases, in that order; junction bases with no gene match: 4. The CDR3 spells CASSDRLAGEETQYF. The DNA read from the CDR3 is TGTGCCAGCAGCGATAGACTAGCGGGAGAAGAGACC.

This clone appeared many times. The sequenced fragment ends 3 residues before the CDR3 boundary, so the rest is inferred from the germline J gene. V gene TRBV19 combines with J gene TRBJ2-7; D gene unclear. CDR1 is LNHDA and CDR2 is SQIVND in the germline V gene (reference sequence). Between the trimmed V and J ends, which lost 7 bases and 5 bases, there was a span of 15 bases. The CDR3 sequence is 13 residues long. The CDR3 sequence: CASNPTPRDEQYF. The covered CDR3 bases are TGTGCCAGTAATCCAACACCCCGGGACGAG.

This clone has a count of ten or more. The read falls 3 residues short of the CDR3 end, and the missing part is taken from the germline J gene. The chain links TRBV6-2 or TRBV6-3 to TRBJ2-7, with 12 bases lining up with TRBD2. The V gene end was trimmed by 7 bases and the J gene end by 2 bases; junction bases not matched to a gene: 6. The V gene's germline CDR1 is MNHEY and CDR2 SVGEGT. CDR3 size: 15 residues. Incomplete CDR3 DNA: TGTGCCAGCACCCGCGGGACTAGCGGGCCCTACGAG. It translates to CASTRGTSGPYE. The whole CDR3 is CASTRGTSGPYEQYF.

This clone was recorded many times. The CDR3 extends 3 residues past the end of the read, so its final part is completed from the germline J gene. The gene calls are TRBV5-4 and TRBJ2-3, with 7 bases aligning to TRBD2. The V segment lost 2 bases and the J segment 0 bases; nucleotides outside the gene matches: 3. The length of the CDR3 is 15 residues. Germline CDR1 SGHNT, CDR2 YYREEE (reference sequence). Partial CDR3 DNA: TGTGCCAGCAGCTTCGGGGGGATCAGCACAGATACG. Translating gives CASSFGGISTDT. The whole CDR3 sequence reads CASSFGGISTDTQYF.

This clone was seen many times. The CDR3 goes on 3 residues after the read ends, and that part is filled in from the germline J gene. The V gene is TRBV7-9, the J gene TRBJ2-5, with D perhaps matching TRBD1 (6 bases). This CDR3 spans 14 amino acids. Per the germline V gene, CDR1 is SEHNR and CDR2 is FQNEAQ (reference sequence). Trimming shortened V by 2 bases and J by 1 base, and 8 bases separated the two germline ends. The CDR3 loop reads CASSLIRGQETQYF. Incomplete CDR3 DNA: TGTGCCAGCAGCTTAATCAGGGGCCAAGAGACC.

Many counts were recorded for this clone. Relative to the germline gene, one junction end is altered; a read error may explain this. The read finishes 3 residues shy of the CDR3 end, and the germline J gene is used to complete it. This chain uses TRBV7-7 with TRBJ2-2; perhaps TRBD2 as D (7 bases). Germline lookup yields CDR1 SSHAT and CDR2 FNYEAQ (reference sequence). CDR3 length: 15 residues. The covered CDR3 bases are TGTGCTAGCAGCCTACAGGGAGGGGACACCGGGGAG. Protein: CASSLQGGDTGE. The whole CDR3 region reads CASSLQGGDTGELFF.

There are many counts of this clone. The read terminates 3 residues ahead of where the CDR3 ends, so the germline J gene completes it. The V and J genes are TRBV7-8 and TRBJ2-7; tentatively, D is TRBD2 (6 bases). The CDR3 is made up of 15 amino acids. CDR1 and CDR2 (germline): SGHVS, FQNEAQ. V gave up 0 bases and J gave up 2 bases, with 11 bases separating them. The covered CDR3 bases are TGTGCCAGCAGCTTAGCGAGGACTAACGCCTACGAG. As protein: CASSLARTNAYE. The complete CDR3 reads CASSLARTNAYEQYF.

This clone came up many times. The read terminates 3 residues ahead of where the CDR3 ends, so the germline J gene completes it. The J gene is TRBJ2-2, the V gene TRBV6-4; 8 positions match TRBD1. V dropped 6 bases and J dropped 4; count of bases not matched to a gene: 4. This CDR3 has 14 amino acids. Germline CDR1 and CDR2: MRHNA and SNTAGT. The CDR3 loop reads CASRRDRTTGELFF. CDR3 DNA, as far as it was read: TGTGCCAGCAGGAGGGACAGGACCACCGGGGAG.

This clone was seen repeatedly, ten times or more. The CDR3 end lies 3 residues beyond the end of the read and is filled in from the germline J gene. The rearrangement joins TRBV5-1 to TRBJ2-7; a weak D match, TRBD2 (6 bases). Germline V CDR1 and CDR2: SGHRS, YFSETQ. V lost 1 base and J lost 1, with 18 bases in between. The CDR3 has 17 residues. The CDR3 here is CASSLLPTSSMSYEQYF. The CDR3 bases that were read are TGCGCCAGCAGCTTGCTCCCGACTAGTTCGATGTCCTACGAG.

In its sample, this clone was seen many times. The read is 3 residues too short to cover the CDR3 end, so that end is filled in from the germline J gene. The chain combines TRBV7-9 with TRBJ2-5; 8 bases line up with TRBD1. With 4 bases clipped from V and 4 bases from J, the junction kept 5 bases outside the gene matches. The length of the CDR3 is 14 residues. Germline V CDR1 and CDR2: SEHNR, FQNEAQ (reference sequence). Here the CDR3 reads CASSSGQGVETQYF. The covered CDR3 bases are TGTGCCAGCAGCTCCGGACAGGGAGTAGAGACC.

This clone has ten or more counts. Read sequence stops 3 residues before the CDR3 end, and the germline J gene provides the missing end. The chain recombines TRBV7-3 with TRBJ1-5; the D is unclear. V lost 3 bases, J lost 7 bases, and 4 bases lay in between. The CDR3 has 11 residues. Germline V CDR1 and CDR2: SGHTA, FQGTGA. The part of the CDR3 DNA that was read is TGTGCCAGCAGCTTGGCCCAGCCC. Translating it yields CASSLAQP. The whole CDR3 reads CASSLAQPQHF.

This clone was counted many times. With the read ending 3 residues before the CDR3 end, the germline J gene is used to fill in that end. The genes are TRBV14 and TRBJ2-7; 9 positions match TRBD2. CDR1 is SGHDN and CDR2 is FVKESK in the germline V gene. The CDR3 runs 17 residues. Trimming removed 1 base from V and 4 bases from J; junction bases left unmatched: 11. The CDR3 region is CASSQGRWVSGRYEQYF. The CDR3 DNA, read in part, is TGTGCCAGCAGCCAAGGAAGGTGGGTTAGCGGGAGATACGAG.

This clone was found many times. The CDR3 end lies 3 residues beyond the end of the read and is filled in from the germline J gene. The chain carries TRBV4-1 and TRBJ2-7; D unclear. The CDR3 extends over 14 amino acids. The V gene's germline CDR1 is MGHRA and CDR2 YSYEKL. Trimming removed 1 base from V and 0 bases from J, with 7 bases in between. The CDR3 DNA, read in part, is TGCGCCAGCAGCCAAGCGATCAGCTCCTACGAG. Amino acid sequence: CASSQAISSYE. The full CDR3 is CASSQAISSYEQYF.

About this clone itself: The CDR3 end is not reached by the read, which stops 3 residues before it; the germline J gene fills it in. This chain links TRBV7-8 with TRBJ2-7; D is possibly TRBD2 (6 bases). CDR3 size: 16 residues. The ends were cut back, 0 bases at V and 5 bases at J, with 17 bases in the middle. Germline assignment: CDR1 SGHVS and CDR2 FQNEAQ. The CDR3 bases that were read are TGTGCCAGCAGCTTAGCGGGGACGACCCCGGGGGACGAG. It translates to CASSLAGTTPGDE. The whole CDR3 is CASSLAGTTPGDEQYF.

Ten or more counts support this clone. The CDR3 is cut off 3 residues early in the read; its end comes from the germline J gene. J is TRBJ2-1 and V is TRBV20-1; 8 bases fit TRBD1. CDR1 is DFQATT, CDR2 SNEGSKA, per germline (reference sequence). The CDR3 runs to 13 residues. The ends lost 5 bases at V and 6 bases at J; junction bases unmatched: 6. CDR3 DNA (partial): TGCAGTGCTGAGGACAGGGCAGGCAATGAG. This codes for CSAEDRAGNE. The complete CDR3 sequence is CSAEDRAGNEQFF.

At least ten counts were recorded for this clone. The CDR3 bases that were read are TGTGCCAGCGACTCTCGGTTTCGGATCCAAAAAGAGACC. Encoded protein: CASDSRFRIQKET. The complete CDR3 sequence is CASDSRFRIQKETQYF. The genes are TRBV7-8 and TRBJ2-5; unclear D gene. The CDR3 goes on 3 residues after the read ends, and that part is filled in from the germline J gene. V was shortened by 8 bases and J by 3 bases, with 22 bases between the two germline ends. The CDR3 loop spans 16 amino acids. Germline V CDR1 and CDR2: SGHVS, FQNEAQ. Full variable domain (rest looked up from reference TRBV7-8 and TRBJ2-5): GAGVSQSPRYKVAKRGQDVALRCDPISGHVSLFWYQQALGQGPEFLTYFQNEAQLDKSGLPSDRFFAERPEGSVSTLKIQRTQQEDSAVYLCASDSRFRIQKETQYFGPGTRLLVL.